This TCR beta chain is from a study of T cell responses to AZD1222 COVID-19 vaccine. The count of this clone is one. Trimming took 4 bases from V and 6 from J; bases not matched to a gene: 6. The CDR3 is made up of 15 amino acids. Germline CDR1 reads SNHLY; CDR2 reads FYNNEI. Here immunoSEQ multiplex PCR was the method, and the copy in TCRdb shows in-frame clones only, minus some. The sample lists tens of thousands of clones, approximately 86% occurring once. The clonotype comes from an adult who received the AZD1222 COVID-19 vaccine. The source material was peripheral blood, sampled 28 days after the second AZD1222 dose. The chain uses TRBV2 and TRBJ1-4, with 9 bases aligning to TRBD1. The CDR3 bases are TGTGCCAGCAGTGCCTCCGGGACAGGGCATGAAAAACTGTTTTTT. This codes for CASSASGTGHEKLFF. Combining the CDR3 with reference TRBV2 and TRBJ1-4 gives the whole variable domain EPEVTQTPSHQVTQMGQEVILRCVPISNHLYFYWYRQILGQKVEFLVSFYNNEISEKSEIFDDQFSVERPDGSNFTLKIRSTKLEDSAMYFCASSASGTGHEKLFFGSGTQLSVL.